The next 30 T cell receptor beta chains were all read from a single sample in a study of post-analysis software for immune sequencing data (dated by TCRdb to about 2015). The investigation overall reported the following: Patients showed significantly higher frequencies than controls for five TRBV segments, among them TRBV5-6, TRBV5-1 and TRBV20-1.

Library creation used PCR. The sequencer listed for this sample is Illumina HiSeq 2500. To reduce PCR and sequencing biases, unique molecular identifiers were built into the TCR beta cDNA libraries. TCRdb applied fastp at Q25 and MiXCR to the public reads, then kept only in-frame beta chains. For every CDR3 protein sequence, its rows merge into one entry that carries the most common genes and DNA. The sample yields around 400,000 distinct CDR3 sequences; approximately 38% were counted once. The top ten clonotypes cover around 8% of the sample. These TCRs are of unknown antigen specificity. Specimen: blood. Receptors were obtained from a girl aged 2-10 years with multiple sclerosis.

The chain joins TRBV20-1 to TRBJ2-4; D gene uncertain. This CDR3 is 13 amino acids long. The germline gives CDR1 DFQATT, CDR2 SNEGSKA (reference sequence). The V and J ends lost 5 bases and 13 bases respectively, with 21 bases between them. The CDR3 sequence is CSARKPDPATQYF. DNA for the CDR3: TGCAGTGCTCGGAAACCTGACCCGGCCACCCAGTACTTC.

The J gene is TRBJ1-5, the V gene TRBV12-5, with 7 bases that match TRBD1. The CDR3 runs to 20 residues. The germline V gene has CDR1 LGHNT and CDR2 FRNRAP. The V segment lost 0 bases and the J segment 4 bases; nucleotides outside the gene matches: 18. In DNA, the CDR3 is TGTGCTAGTGGTTTGGTACTAAGCGGGACAGAGAGAGGTTATAATCAGCCCCAGCATTTT. It yields the protein CASGLVLSGTERGYNQPQHF.

Remarks on this clonotype: The junction departs from germline at one end; a sequencing error may be responsible. The chain carries TRBV5-6 and TRBJ2-7, with 8 bases identical to TRBD2. This CDR3 region has 16 residues. Per germline, CDR1 SGHDT and CDR2 YYEEEE. CDR3 sequence reads: CASIKSQREGPYERYF. The CDR3 DNA is TGTGCCAGCATCAAAAGCCAACGGGAGGGCCCCTACGAGCGGTACTTC.

CDR3 in amino acids: CASSLEIGQLIPEAFF. DNA for the CDR3: TGTGCCAGCAGCTTAGAAATTGGGCAGCTCATTCCTGAAGCTTTCTTT. The chain links TRBV7-9 to TRBJ1-1; D is ambiguous. V was pared by 1 base and J by 6 bases, with 18 bases between. In germline, CDR1 is SEHNR, CDR2 FQNEAQ (reference sequence). The CDR3 covers 16 residues.

This clonotype has more than one count but fewer than ten. The V call is TRBV20-1, the J call TRBJ2-7; 7 nucleotides match TRBD2. Germline lookup yields CDR1 DFQATT and CDR2 SNEGSKA (reference sequence). This CDR3 comprises 12 residues. V was clipped by 6 bases and J by 2 bases; unmatched bases: 4. The CDR3: CSANGLAYEQYF. The CDR3 nucleotides are TGCAGTGCAAATGGACTAGCCTACGAGCAGTACTTC.

There are a few counts of this clonotype. The CDR3 sequence: CASSYSSRGGKLFF. The CDR3 DNA sequence: TGTGCCAGCAGTTACTCGAGTCGAGGTGGAAAACTGTTTTTT. The V call is TRBV6-5, the J call TRBJ1-4; D unresolved. Trimming took 0 bases from V and 10 from J, leaving 12 bases between them. Germline lookup yields CDR1 MNHEY and CDR2 SVGAGI. The CDR3 runs 14 residues.

The chain joins TRBV5-5 to TRBJ2-7, with TRBD2 matching 13 bases. This CDR3 is 15 amino acids long. Germline assignment: CDR1 SGHKS and CDR2 YYEKEE (reference sequence). J lost 2 bases, V lost 3 bases, and 2 bases had no gene match. In DNA, the CDR3 is TGTGCCAGCAGCTGGACTAGCGGGAGCGCCTACGAGCAGTACTTC. Its protein product is CASSWTSGSAYEQYF.

The V gene is TRBV20-1, the J gene TRBJ2-3; 13 bases map to TRBD2. Germline-derived CDR1 and CDR2 are DFQATT and SNEGSKA (reference sequence). V trimming: 6 bases; J trimming: 4 bases; junction bases outside the gene matches: 10. CDR3 length equals 16 residues. For the CDR3, the DNA is TGCAGTGCCCCGGATCCAACTAGCGGGAGGGCAGATACGCAGTATTTT. This sequence encodes CSAPDPTSGRADTQYF.

V is TRBV15 and J is TRBJ1-1; D uncertain. The CDR3 has 16 amino acids. The V and J ends lost 0 bases and 1 base respectively, with 12 bases between them. Germline-derived CDR1 and CDR2 are LNHNV and YYDKDF (reference sequence). CDR3 sequence: CATSRDRASTNTEAFF. CDR3 in DNA: TGTGCCACCAGCAGAGATCGAGCAAGTACGAACACTGAAGCTTTCTTT.

The chain couples TRBV9 to TRBJ1-3, with a tentative D call TRBD1 (5 bases). Germline loops: CDR1 SGDLS, CDR2 YYNGEE. The V gene lost 2 bases and the J gene lost 0 bases, with 12 bases spanning the gap. The CDR3 sequence is 16 residues long. The CDR3 reads CASSVLGHFSGNTIYF. In DNA form, the CDR3 reads TGTGCCAGCAGCGTCCTCGGACACTTCTCTGGAAACACCATATATTTT.

The chain employs TRBV6-2 or TRBV6-3 and TRBJ1-2; D is unresolved. The germline V gene has CDR1 MNHEY and CDR2 SVGEGT. The V gene lost 6 bases and the J gene lost 3 bases, with 11 bases spanning the gap. CDR3 size: 13 residues. The chain's CDR3 is CASRGSVDYGYTF. CDR3 coding DNA: TGTGCCAGCAGGGGTTCGGTCGACTATGGCTACACCTTC.

This clonotype was counted at least ten times. The chain recombines TRBV29-1 with TRBJ1-2; D is ambiguous. This CDR3 spans 14 amino acids. Trimming took 2 bases from V and 4 from J, leaving 14 bases between them. The germline V gene has CDR1 SQVTM and CDR2 ANQGSEA. The CDR3 loop reads CSVELGRSFYGYTF. The CDR3 region has the DNA TGCAGCGTTGAACTTGGCAGATCCTTCTATGGCTACACCTTC.

CDR3: CSATGQHEQYF. DNA of the CDR3: TGCAGTGCCACAGGGCAACACGAGCAGTACTTC. The chain carries TRBV20-1 and TRBJ2-7; D is possibly TRBD1 (6 bases). Germline-derived CDR1 and CDR2 are DFQATT and SNEGSKA (reference sequence). The CDR3 has 11 amino acids. V dropped 6 bases and J dropped 5 bases, with 11 bases sitting between them.

The chain carries TRBV7-9 and TRBJ1-1; D gene uncertain. V was clipped by 6 bases and J by 0 bases, with 11 bases between them. Germline values: CDR1 SEHNR, CDR2 FQNEAQ (reference sequence). The CDR3 has 14 amino acids. The CDR3, as DNA: TGTGCCAGCAGTCCCCCCGGAATGAACACTGAAGCTTTCTTT. It encodes CASSPPGMNTEAFF. Full variable domain (outside the CDR3, taken from reference TRBV7-9 and TRBJ1-1): DTGVSQNPRHKITKRGQNVTFRCDPISEHNRLYWYRQTLGQGPEFLTYFQNEAQLEKSRLLSDRFSAERPKGSFSTLEIQRTEQGDSAMYLCASSPPGMNTEAFFGQGTRLTVV.

The chain uses TRBV13 and TRBJ2-1; weak D call: TRBD1 (6 bases). The V gene's germline CDR1 is PRHDT and CDR2 FYEKMQ (reference sequence). Trimming took off 3 bases at V and 7 bases at J, with 16 bases between the two ends. This CDR3 is 15 amino acids long. CDR3 coding DNA: TGTGCCAGCAGCTTCGTGGGGGCCCTGGGAAATGAGCAGTTCTTC. It translates to CASSFVGALGNEQFF.

This clonotype has only a few counts. The J gene is TRBJ2-1, the V gene TRBV20-1; no firm D call. Germline V lookup: CDR1 DFQATT, CDR2 SNEGSKA (reference sequence). The CDR3 spans 15 residues. The ends were cut back, 3 bases at V and 4 bases at J, with 16 bases in the middle. In DNA, the CDR3 is TGCAGTGCTAGTCGAGCCGCGGAACTGTACAATGAGCAGTTCTTC. Its protein product is CSASRAAELYNEQFF.

The V gene is TRBV6-2 or TRBV6-3, the J gene TRBJ2-1; possible D gene TRBD1, 5 bases. Germline V gene sequence: CDR1 MNHEY, CDR2 SVGEGT. V was pared by 5 bases and J by 9 bases, with 14 bases between. The CDR3 covers 13 residues. CDR3 sequence reads: CASSVTGLPEQFF. Written as DNA, the CDR3 is TGTGCCAGCAGTGTCACAGGTTTGCCTGAGCAGTTCTTC.

This clonotype was picked up a small number of times. V is TRBV28 and J is TRBJ1-5; no clear D gene. The V end lost 3 bases, the J end lost 6 bases, and 12 bases lay between the germline ends. CDR1 and CDR2 (germline): MDHEN, SYDVKM. The CDR3 consists of 14 residues. The CDR3 DNA is TGTGCCAGCAGTTTGGCCCCGGGGTTTCAGCCCCAGCATTTT. Its translation: CASSLAPGFQPQHF.

V and J are TRBV20-1 and TRBJ2-7; maybe TRBD2 (6 bases). The CDR3 has 14 residues. The germline CDR1 and CDR2 sequences are DFQATT and SNEGSKA (reference sequence). V dropped 6 bases and J dropped 4 bases, with 19 bases sitting between them. The DNA of the CDR3 is TGCAGTGCACTCCAATCCGGGAGAGAGTACGAGCAGTACTTC. It yields the protein CSALQSGREYEQYF.

CDR3 residues: CASSLRRGRYGYTF. CDR3 in DNA: TGTGCCAGCAGTTTAAGACGGGGGCGATATGGCTACACCTTC. The chain carries TRBV27 and TRBJ1-2; TRBD1 is a possible D gene (6 bases). Germline V gives CDR1 MNHEY, CDR2 SMNVEV (reference sequence). CDR3 size: 14 residues. V lost 2 bases, J lost 5 bases, and 12 bases lay in between.

The table lists this clonotype with a few counts. This sequence joins TRBV5-1 and TRBJ2-6; D is unresolved. V lost 0 bases and J 3 bases, leaving 19 bases between the germline ends. CDR3 size: 19 residues. Germline V lookup: CDR1 SGHRS, CDR2 YFSETQ. The CDR3 DNA sequence: TGCGCCAGCAGCTTGGAGGCAGGTTATGTTCCCTTTGGGGCCAACGTCCTGACTTTC. This encodes CASSLEAGYVPFGANVLTF. The full variable domain, rest sourced from reference TRBV5-1 and TRBJ2-6, is KAGVTQTPRYLIKTRGQQVTLSCSPISGHRSVSWYQQTPGQGLQFLFEYFSETQRNKGNFPGRFSGRQFSNSRSEMNVSTLELGDSALYLCASSLEAGYVPFGANVLTFGAGSRLTVL.

The V gene is TRBV4-1, the J gene TRBJ2-7, with D tentatively TRBD2 (5 bases). The germline V and J ends were trimmed by 0 bases and 6 bases, with 24 bases remaining between them. Germline values: CDR1 MGHRA, CDR2 YSYEKL. This CDR3 has 18 residues. The CDR3 protein is CASSQDLGSDFLVGEQYF. CDR3 nucleotides: TGCGCCAGCAGCCAAGATCTCGGTAGCGATTTCCTAGTCGGCGAGCAGTACTTC.

This chain connects TRBV7-2 to TRBJ1-4, with 8 bases aligning to TRBD1. J was trimmed by 6 bases and V by 7 bases; bases with no gene match: 7. Germline loops: CDR1 SGHTA, CDR2 FQGNSA. The CDR3 totals 14 residues. This CDR3 reads CASNLGQAYEKLFF. The CDR3 DNA sequence: TGTGCCAGCAACTTGGGACAGGCCTATGAAAAACTGTTTTTT.

On this clonotype itself: The germline gene is not matched at one end of the junction; a read error may be the cause. This chain uses TRBV11-2 with TRBJ2-1; 8 bases map to TRBD2. CDR1 and CDR2 from the germline V gene are SGHAT and FQNNGV. The CDR3 covers 16 residues. DNA of the CDR3: TGTGCCAGCAGCTTAGAGACGGGCGGGGGGTACAATGAGCAGATCTTC. It codes for CASSLETGGGYNEQIF.

V is TRBV20-1 and J is TRBJ1-5; possible D gene TRBD1, 5 bases. The CDR3 sequence is 14 residues long. Germline V gene sequence: CDR1 DFQATT, CDR2 SNEGSKA (reference sequence). Between the trimmed V and J ends, which lost 5 bases and 1 base, there was a span of 12 bases. The CDR3 loop is CSALHHRSNQPQHF. The CDR3 DNA reads as TGCAGTGCTTTGCACCACAGGAGCAATCAGCCCCAGCATTTT.

The J gene is TRBJ1-4, the V gene TRBV7-6; D is undetermined. This CDR3 is 19 amino acids long. Germline V lookup: CDR1 SGHVS, CDR2 FNYEAQ. Between the trimmed V and J ends, which lost 3 bases and 1 base, there was a span of 21 bases. The CDR3 sequence is CASSLRTVRTNGTNEKLFF. The DNA of the CDR3 is TGTGCCAGCAGCTTGCGGACGGTCCGAACAAATGGAACTAATGAAAAACTGTTTTTT.

This chain joins TRBV7-9 and TRBJ1-5; TRBD1 might be the D (5 bases). This CDR3 spans 14 amino acids. Trimming pared 3 bases from V and 2 bases from J, leaving 8 bases between. Germline V CDR1 and CDR2: SEHNR, FQNEAQ (reference sequence). CDR3 DNA: TGTGCCAGCAGCTTGGGACTGGGCAATCAGCCCCAGCATTTT. Its translation is CASSLGLGNQPQHF.

The chain recombines TRBV20-1 with TRBJ1-2; D is ambiguous. The CDR3 extends over 11 amino acids. Germline V gene sequence: CDR1 DFQATT, CDR2 SNEGSKA (reference sequence). Trimming removed 0 bases from V and 7 bases from J, with 6 bases in between. The CDR3 here is CSARDMTGYTF. CDR3 in DNA: TGCAGTGCTAGAGATATGACTGGCTACACCTTC.

About this clonotype: An end of the junction differs from the germline gene, which may be a read error. This sequence joins TRBV20-1 and TRBJ2-1, with a possible D match to TRBD2 (5 bases). CDR3 size: 14 residues. In germline, CDR1 is DFQATT, CDR2 SNEGSKA (reference sequence). CDR3 in amino acids: CSARASGSYNEQVF. The CDR3 DNA reads as TGCAGTGCTAGGGCGAGCGGCTCCTACAATGAGCAGGTCTTC.

This clonotype was observed a handful of times. The V gene is TRBV20-1, the J gene TRBJ1-1; no clear D. Germline loops: CDR1 DFQATT, CDR2 SNEGSKA (reference sequence). Trimming took 1 base from V and 0 from J, leaving 6 bases between them. The CDR3 is 13 residues long. This chain's CDR3 is CSARGRLNTEAFF. The CDR3 DNA reads TGCAGTGCTAGAGGACGGTTGAACACTGAAGCTTTCTTT.